This record concerns one T cell receptor (beta chain) sequence. This sample is drawn from a study of blood T cell repertoires in COVID-19. V lost 1 base and J lost 9, with 19 bases in between. The CDR3 length is 16 residues. Germline V lookup: CDR1 SGHTA, CDR2 FQGTGA. Using immunoSEQ multiplex PCR, the repertoire was profiled, and TCRdb retains in-frame clones only, with some absent. The data contain more than 200,000 clones, around 88% of them singletons. Sequencing was performed on PBMCs or T cells enriched from blood (not recorded which). The sequence derives from a woman aged 25-40 years who had recovered from COVID-19. The J gene is TRBJ2-1, the V gene TRBV7-3, with TRBD2 as a possible D gene (5 bases). DNA for the CDR3: TGTGCCAGCAGCTTAAGCCCCCTGGGCGGGTCAGGTGAGCAGTTCTTC. This codes for CASSLSPLGGSGEQFF.